This is a list of T cell receptor beta chains from one sample in a study of blood T cell repertoires in COVID-19. TCRdb's copy holds only in-frame clones and misses some; the assay was immunoSEQ multiplex PCR. The sample includes approximately 96,000 clones, roughly 90% seen only once; the top ten take over 1.5%. Sequenced input: peripheral blood. The source is a man in his 60s with acute or convalescent COVID-19. The CDR3 runs from the conserved cysteine through the conserved F or W. D genes are given only for firm matches. Size tells how often a clone was seen (once, few, many) or the class of an expanded clone, and some rows leave it out.

V gene,clone size,J gene,D gene,CDR3 protein,CDR3 DNA
TRBV28,NA,TRBJ2-1,TRBD2,CASRGTSGRGYNEQFF,TGTGCCAGCAGAGGGACTAGCGGGAGGGGGTACAATGAGCAGTTCTTC
TRBV4-3,NA,TRBJ2-1,TRBD2,CASSQIAGGPYEQFF,TGCGCCAGCAGCCAAATAGCGGGAGGGCCTTATGAGCAGTTCTTC
TRBV28,NA,TRBJ1-5,NA,CASSLLWASNQPQHF,TGTGCCAGCAGTTTATTGTGGGCAAGCAATCAGCCCCAGCATTTT
TRBV30,NA,TRBJ1-6,TRBD1,CAWRSGQGVGSPLHF,TGTGCCTGGAGGTCGGGGCAGGGGGTAGGTTCACCCCTCCACTTT
TRBV4-1,NA,TRBJ2-5,NA,CASSQVFRETQYF,TGCGCCAGCAGCCAAGTCTTCCGGGAGACCCAGTACTTC
TRBV7-7,NA,TRBJ2-5,TRBD2,CASSFGLAGRETQYF,TGTGCTAGCAGCTTTGGTCTAGCGGGGAGAGAGACCCAGTACTTC
TRBV28,NA,TRBJ2-1,NA,CASSPNGGGGGYNEQFF,TGTGCCAGCAGTCCGAATGGTGGAGGGGGCGGGTACAATGAGCAGTTCTTC
TRBV7-8,NA,TRBJ1-4,TRBD1,CASSPTWGQTNEKLFF,TGTGCCAGCAGCCCAACGTGGGGACAGACTAATGAAAAACTGTTTTTT
TRBV7-9,NA,TRBJ1-3,NA,CASSAQGSGNTIYF,TGTGCCAGCAGCGCCCAGGGTTCGGGAAACACCATATATTTT
TRBV5-6,NA,TRBJ2-1,TRBD1,CASSPGTDNEQFF,TGTGCCAGCAGCCCGGGGACAGATAATGAGCAGTTCTTC
TRBV7-2,NA,TRBJ1-5,NA,CASSLYPPSGYQPQHF,TGTGCCAGCAGCTTATACCCACCCTCGGGATATCAGCCCCAGCATTTT
TRBV3-1/TRBV3-2,NA,TRBJ1-6,NA,CASSPTYNSPLHF,TGTGCCAGCAGCCCGACTTATAATTCACCCCTCCACTTT
TRBV7-2,NA,TRBJ1-2,TRBD1,CASSPAGTGNGYTF,TGTGCCAGCAGCCCAGCCGGGACAGGGAACGGCTACACCTTC
TRBV7-9,NA,TRBJ2-7,TRBD1,CASSLQGAGEQYF,TGTGCCAGCAGCTTACAGGGGGCAGGGGAGCAGTACTTC
TRBV6-5,NA,TRBJ1-2,TRBD1,CASSIQGVRNYGYTF,TGTGCCAGCAGTATACAGGGGGTAAGGAACTATGGCTACACCTTC
TRBV7-9,NA,TRBJ2-1,TRBD2,CASSPGLAGGRQGEQFF,TGTGCCAGCAGCCCGGGACTAGCGGGAGGGCGTCAGGGGGAGCAGTTCTTC
TRBV12-3/TRBV12-4,NA,TRBJ2-2,NA,CASRGPGGELFF,TGTGCCAGCAGGGGCCCTGGGGGGGAGCTGTTTTTT
TRBV6-5,NA,TRBJ1-4,NA,CASILTGGNEKLFF,TGTGCCAGCATCCTAACCGGAGGGAATGAAAAACTGTTTTTT
TRBV6-1,NA,TRBJ2-3,TRBD2,CASSGWTSGVTDTQYF,TGTGCCAGCAGTGGTTGGACTAGCGGGGTCACAGATACGCAGTATTTT
TRBV2,few,TRBJ2-1,NA,CASSSYNEQFF,TGTGCCAGCAGTTCTTACAATGAGCAGTTCTTC
TRBV3-1/TRBV3-2,once,TRBJ2-2,TRBD2,CASGPLAVNTGELFF,TGTGCCAGCGGCCCACTAGCGGTTAACACCGGGGAGCTGTTTTTT
TRBV6-6,NA,TRBJ2-2,TRBD2,CAGKLAVNTGELFF,TGTGCCGGAAAACTAGCGGTAAACACCGGGGAGCTGTTTTTT
TRBV15,NA,TRBJ1-1,NA,CATSPGQRTTEAFF,TGTGCCACCAGCCCGGGACAACGTACCACTGAAGCTTTCTTT
TRBV28,NA,TRBJ2-1,NA,CASTPPGHYNEQFF,TGTGCCAGCACCCCGCCGGGACACTACAATGAGCAGTTCTTC
TRBV6-6,NA,TRBJ2-5,TRBD1,CASSPGTVKETQYF,TGTGCCAGCAGCCCCGGGACAGTCAAAGAGACCCAGTACTTC
TRBV13,NA,TRBJ2-1,TRBD2,CASSLGWTSGSSYNEQFF,TGTGCCAGCAGCTTAGGGTGGACTAGCGGAAGCTCCTACAATGAGCAGTTCTTC
TRBV9,NA,TRBJ1-1,NA,CASSVASSNTEAFF,TGTGCCAGCAGCGTAGCTTCCTCGAACACTGAAGCTTTCTTT
TRBV6-5,NA,TRBJ1-3,NA,CASSYEGVNTIYF,TGTGCCAGCAGTTACGAGGGGGTTAACACCATATATTTT
TRBV12-3/TRBV12-4,NA,TRBJ1-5,TRBD1,CASRTGSNQPQHF,TGTGCCAGCAGGACAGGGTCTAATCAGCCCCAGCATTTT
TRBV28,NA,TRBJ1-5,TRBD1,CASTKQGGDFGSNQPQHF,TGTGCCAGCACCAAACAGGGGGGGGACTTTGGGAGCAATCAGCCCCAGCATTTT
TRBV28,NA,TRBJ2-7,TRBD1,CASRTTGDYEQYF,TGTGCCAGCAGGACGACAGGGGACTACGAGCAGTACTTC
TRBV6-1,NA,TRBJ1-2,NA,CASSEDYRTNYGYTF,TGTGCCAGCAGTGAAGATTACAGGACTAACTATGGCTACACCTTC
TRBV27,once,TRBJ2-6,TRBD2,CASSPGLAGAGANVLTF,TGTGCCAGCAGTCCAGGACTAGCGGGAGCCGGGGCCAACGTCCTGACTTTC
TRBV28,once,TRBJ2-7,TRBD1,CASSTDRSSRHEQYF,TGTGCCAGCAGTACGGACAGGTCCTCTCGCCACGAGCAGTACTTC
TRBV7-9,NA,TRBJ2-5,TRBD2,CASSTGTSGPQETQYF,TGTGCCAGCAGTACCGGGACTAGCGGCCCCCAAGAGACCCAGTACTTC
TRBV7-9,NA,TRBJ2-7,NA,CASTLGGSSAYEQYF,TGTGCCAGCACCTTAGGAGGCAGCTCGGCCTACGAGCAGTACTTC
TRBV14,NA,TRBJ2-2,NA,CASSQARRNTGELFF,TGTGCCAGCAGCCAAGCCAGGCGGAACACCGGGGAGCTGTTTTTT
TRBV7-8,NA,TRBJ1-6,NA,CASSLGGVTNSPLHF,TGTGCCAGCAGCTTAGGGGGGGTTACGAATTCACCCCTCCACTTT
TRBV20-1,few,TRBJ2-7,NA,CSASGVQNRDGYEQYF,TGCAGTGCAAGTGGGGTCCAAAACAGGGACGGCTACGAGCAGTACTTC
TRBV5-1,once,TRBJ1-1,NA,CASSLGERPAEAFF,TGCGCCAGCAGCTTGGGGGAGAGACCCGCTGAAGCTTTCTTT